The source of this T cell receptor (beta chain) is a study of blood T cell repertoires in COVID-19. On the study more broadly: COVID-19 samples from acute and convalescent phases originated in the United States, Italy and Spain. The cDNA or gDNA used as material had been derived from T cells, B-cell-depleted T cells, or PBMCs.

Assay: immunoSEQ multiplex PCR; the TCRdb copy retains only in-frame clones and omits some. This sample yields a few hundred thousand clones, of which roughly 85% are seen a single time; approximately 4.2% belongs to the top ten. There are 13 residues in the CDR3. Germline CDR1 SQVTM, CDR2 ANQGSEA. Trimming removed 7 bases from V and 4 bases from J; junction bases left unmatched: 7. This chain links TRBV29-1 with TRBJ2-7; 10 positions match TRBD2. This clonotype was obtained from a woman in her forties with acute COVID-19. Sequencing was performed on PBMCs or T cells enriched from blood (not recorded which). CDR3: CSAGSGRGYEQYF. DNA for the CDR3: TGCAGCGCCGGAAGCGGGAGGGGGTACGAGCAGTACTTC.